The rows below give T cell receptor beta chains drawn from one sample of a study of response to subunit inactivated influenza vaccine. MiXCR, applied by TCRdb to the RT-PCR reads, yields one record per CDR3 protein. This table holds about 540,000 distinct CDR3 sequences, 20% to 25% found once. A further study also used this sample, focusing on T cells expressing NK-cell markers.

This material consisted of CD4+ T cells sorted from PBMCs, taken about 12 days after vaccination. The source of these receptors is a man over 45 who received an inactivated influenza vaccine. The CDR3 runs from the conserved cysteine through the conserved F or W. The D gene is left open where the match is weak. The size entry is marked missing in some rows and otherwise reads once, few, many or a size class.

-	TRBV2	TRBJ2-3	-	CASSEGTGSTDTQYF	TGTGCCAGCAGTGAAGGTACAGGGAGCACAGATACGCAGTATTTT
TRBD1	TRBV25-1	TRBJ1-6	few	CASSGMDRAYNSPLHF	TGTGCCAGCAGTGGAATGGACAGGGCTTATAATTCACCCCTCCACTTT
-	TRBV5-6	TRBJ1-6	-	CASSRGTKGTLHF	TGTGCCAGCAGCCGAGGGACAAAGGGAACCCTCCACTTT
TRBD2	TRBV12-3/TRBV12-4	TRBJ2-1	-	CASSLSGGAYEQFF	TGTGCCAGCAGTCTTAGCGGGGGGGCCTATGAGCAGTTCTTC
-	TRBV29-1	TRBJ1-1	few	CSVVSYRLGTEAFF	TGCAGCGTTGTCTCCTACAGGCTGGGCACTGAAGCTTTCTTT
-	TRBV2	TRBJ2-3	-	CASSVWLDADTQYF	TGTGCCAGCAGTGTCTGGCTAGACGCGGATACGCAGTATTTT
TRBD2	TRBV7-2	TRBJ2-7	many	CASSPRLAGSYEQYF	TGTGCCAGCAGCCCCAGACTAGCGGGTTCCTACGAGCAGTACTTC
TRBD2	TRBV7-2	TRBJ2-1	few	CASSLRGGLNNEQFF	TGTGCCAGCAGCTTGCGGGGGGGCCTTAACAATGAGCAGTTCTTC
-	TRBV12-3/TRBV12-4	TRBJ2-5	-	CASSLGRGQQETQYF	TGTGCCAGCAGTTTAGGCCGCGGACAGCAAGAGACCCAGTACTTC
TRBD1	TRBV9	TRBJ1-1	-	CASSRQGAGTEDFF	TGTGCCAGCAGTAGACAGGGGGCTGGGACTGAAGATTTCTTT
-	TRBV29-1	TRBJ2-1	-	CSVDGTTRRNEQFF	TGCAGCGTTGATGGGACAACAAGGAGAAATGAGCAGTTCTTC
-	TRBV12-2	TRBJ2-2	-	CASRFQAGEDTGELFF	TGTGCAAGTCGCTTCCAGGCAGGGGAGGACACCGGGGAGCTGTTTTTT
-	TRBV6-6	TRBJ2-7	few	CASGTRSYEQYF	TGTGCCAGCGGAACACGGTCCTACGAGCAGTACTTC
-	TRBV6-5	TRBJ2-5	-	CASSYSGPKIGETQYF	TGTGCCAGCAGTTACTCCGGACCAAAGATTGGAGAGACCCAGTACTTC
-	TRBV20-1	TRBJ1-6	-	CSARPGPLHF	TGCAGTGCTAGACCGGGACCCCTCCACTTT
-	TRBV12-3/TRBV12-4	TRBJ1-4	-	CASSLSGAREKLFF	TGTGCCAGCAGTCTATCAGGGGCGCGCGAAAAACTGTTTTTT
-	TRBV3-1	TRBJ1-6	many	CASSQGFAPLHF	TGTGCCAGCAGCCAAGGCTTCGCACCCCTCCACTTT
-	TRBV14	TRBJ2-5	-	CASSQDLAGPYQETQYF	TGTGCCAGCAGCCAAGATTTGGCAGGCCCGTACCAAGAGACCCAGTACTTC
-	TRBV19	TRBJ2-6	-	CASRHISGANVLTF	TGTGCCAGTAGACACATCTCTGGGGCCAACGTCCTGACTTTC
-	TRBV20-1	TRBJ1-5	few	CSASEAASSNQPQHF	TGCAGTGCTTCGGAGGCGGCCTCTAGCAATCAGCCCCAGCATTTT
TRBD2	TRBV7-9	TRBJ2-5	-	CASSLGEGQETQYF	TGTGCCAGCAGCCTAGGGGAGGGGCAAGAGACCCAGTACTTC
TRBD1	TRBV6-2/TRBV6-3	TRBJ1-5	few	CASSAGQGWQPQHF	TGTGCCAGCAGTGCGGGACAGGGGTGGCAGCCCCAGCATTTT
-	TRBV29-1	TRBJ2-3	-	CSVEATADTQYF	TGCAGCGTTGAGGCTACCGCAGATACGCAGTATTTT
TRBD2	TRBV4-3	TRBJ2-5	few	CASSQGLAGRQTQYF	TGCGCCAGCAGCCAAGGACTAGCGGGAAGGCAGACCCAGTACTTC
TRBD1	TRBV5-1	TRBJ2-5	-	CASSASTGGETQYF	TGCGCCAGCAGCGCGTCTACAGGGGGGGAGACCCAGTACTTC
TRBD2	TRBV7-8	TRBJ2-3	-	CASSATSGGTDTQYF	TGTGCCAGCAGCGCTACTAGCGGGGGCACAGATACGCAGTATTTT
-	TRBV6-1	TRBJ1-5	once	CASRPNTYQPQHF	TGTGCCAGCAGGCCCAACACCTATCAGCCCCAGCATTTT
-	TRBV15	TRBJ2-4	few	CATSTTRGWPKNIQYF	TGTGCCACCAGCACGACCCGGGGGTGGCCCAAAAACATTCAGTACTTC
TRBD2	TRBV7-2	TRBJ2-5	many	CASSLPSGGQETQYF	TGTGCCAGCAGCTTACCTAGCGGGGGACAAGAGACCCAGTACTTC
-	TRBV12-3/TRBV12-4	TRBJ1-2	-	CASRRGSWAGYTF	TGTGCCAGCCGGCGGGGGTCGTGGGCTGGCTACACCTTC
TRBD2	TRBV4-1	TRBJ2-5	-	CASSLIAGGQETQYF	TGCGCCAGCAGCCTGATAGCGGGAGGCCAAGAGACCCAGTACTTC
-	TRBV28	TRBJ2-7	-	CASRGQLPYEQYF	TGTGCCAGCCGGGGGCAGCTCCCCTACGAGCAGTACTTC
-	TRBV10-3	TRBJ2-6	-	CAISAIPFDTNLSGANVLTF	TGTGCCATCAGTGCCATCCCATTCGACACGAACTTGTCTGGGGCCAACGTCCTGACTTTC
-	TRBV7-2	TRBJ2-7	-	CASSLAIGEAEQYF	TGTGCCAGCAGCTTAGCGATAGGAGAGGCCGAGCAGTACTTC
TRBD1	TRBV7-9	TRBJ1-2	few	CASRPTGTEGYTF	TGTGCCAGCAGGCCGACAGGGACGGAGGGCTACACCTTC
-	TRBV5-5	TRBJ2-6	many	CASSLVGANVLTF	TGTGCCAGCAGCTTAGTTGGGGCCAACGTCCTGACTTTC
-	TRBV6-1	TRBJ2-5	few	CASSGLVAETQYF	TGTGCCAGCAGCGGACTTGTGGCAGAGACCCAGTACTTC
-	TRBV18	TRBJ2-2	-	CASSPMRNTGELFF	TGTGCCAGCTCACCAATGCGGAACACCGGGGAGCTGTTTTTT
-	TRBV20-1	TRBJ2-1	-	CSAYITGSSYNEQFF	TGCAGTGCTTATATAACAGGGAGCTCCTACAATGAGCAGTTCTTC
-	TRBV14	TRBJ2-3	-	CASSQFRSAGDTQYF	TGTGCCAGCAGCCAGTTTAGGTCGGCAGGGGATACGCAGTATTTT
TRBD2	TRBV20-1	TRBJ2-7	few	CSASYSGRAYEQYF	TGCAGTGCTAGTTATAGCGGGAGGGCCTACGAGCAGTACTTC
-	TRBV5-1	TRBJ2-7	few	CASSYGLVVGEQYF	TGCGCCAGCAGCTACGGACTGGTTGTTGGAGAGCAGTACTTC
TRBD2	TRBV6-2/TRBV6-3	TRBJ2-5	-	CASRESGVPQETQYF	TGTGCCAGCCGGGAGAGCGGGGTGCCTCAAGAGACCCAGTACTTC
TRBD1	TRBV14	TRBJ1-2	few	CASSQAGTGTGGYTF	TGTGCCAGCAGCCAAGCCGGAACCGGGACAGGCGGCTACACCTTC
TRBD1	TRBV7-8	TRBJ1-2	-	CASSADRAGYGYTF	TGTGCCAGCAGCGCCGACAGGGCGGGATATGGCTACACCTTC